This T cell receptor (beta chain) was captured by sequencing in a study of response to subunit inactivated influenza vaccine (dated by TCRdb to between 2018 and 2020). At the level of the whole study: The study used deep quantitative T cell receptor repertoire profiling to track responses to a trivalent subunit inactivated influenza vaccine. Paper-wide results and their limitations: The authors proposed that each seasonal influenza vaccination may bring in only a limited number of new T cells.

Libraries were made using RT-PCR. The sequencer listed for this sample is Illumina HiSeq 2500. The public reads were run again by TCRdb, first through fastp at Q25 and then through MiXCR, and only productive beta chains were kept. Under each unique CDR3 protein, matching rows form one entry showing the most common genes and DNA. Within this sample are about 540,000 distinct CDR3 sequences, with under 30% of them counted one time only. The ten largest make up about 3% of the sample. Details on this clonotype: It lacks a known antigen. Base qualities are not recorded, but no much larger clone differs from it by a single base.

Trimmed from V: 2 bases; trimmed from J: 0 bases; junction bases lacking a gene match: 18. From the cysteine through the phenylalanine, the CDR3 covers 20 amino acids. The entry retains the CDR3 DNA only, 60 bases that are in frame from base 1. CDR1 is given as SGHRS and CDR2 as YFSETQ, both from the germline V gene. The same specimen was also included in a second study, on T cells expressing NK-cell markers. Reported in the second study: TCR beta cDNA libraries were prepared using 5'RACE template switching, which introduced a universal primer site and unique molecular identifiers. TCR beta-chain repertoires were profiled in sorted CD3+CD56+NKG2C+, CD3+CD56+NKG2C- and CD3+CD56-NKG2C+ T-cell subsets from several donors. Among the eight sequenced donors, seven were HCMV-seropositive and one was HCMV-seronegative. To restrict sorting to alphabetaTCR-expressing T cells, an anti-gammadeltaTCR antibody was added in several experiments. In several donors, the dominant CD3+CD56+NKG2C+ clonotypes were found to rank among the top 10 CD8+ clonotypes and to make up 1.0-7.0% of CD8+ T cells. Those dominant clonotypes were again the most abundant among CD3+CD56-NKG2C+ cells in a few donors, at about 25-60.1%. Whether the expanded NKG2C-expressing T cell clones were specific for HCMV antigens remained unclear. The eight sequenced donors were randomly selected healthy volunteers, three men and five women. HCMV serostatus was determined by detecting HCMV-specific IgG in serum with a commercial ELISA kit. Ficoll density gradient centrifugation was used to isolate peripheral blood mononuclear cells from blood. Using Miltenyi isolation kits, CD4+ and CD8+ T cells were isolated from PBMC through magnetic immunoseparation. Synthesis of cDNA was primed from the TCR beta constant segment and was followed by two consecutive PCR amplification steps. Libraries were sequenced as 2 x 150 bp reads on Illumina HiSeq 2000/2500, MiSeq or NextSeq. MIGEC was used to demultiplex reads and group the reads by UMI, and MiTCR was used to assemble and quantify clonotypes. To exclude erroneous sequences, only TCR cDNA sequences supported by at least two reads were retained. Downstream repertoire analysis used the tcR package, and clonotypes were matched across fractions by CDR3 nucleotide sequence plus V segment. VDJmatch was used to annotate antigen specificity against VDJdb, with one amino acid substitution allowed in CDR3.

This chain is built from TRBV5-1 and TRBJ2-7, with 9 bases in between that match TRBD1. The sequencing used CD4+ T cells sorted from PBMCs, collected 11 to 12 days after vaccination. The receptor was isolated from a man aged 50 or older who received an inactivated influenza vaccine. Donor details come from another sample of the same person, matched by shared clones. For the CDR3, the sequence is CASSFGLELPGQGPSYEQYF. The nucleotide sequence is given as TGCGCCAGCAGCTTTGGCCTGGAACTGCCGGGACAGGGACCCTCCTACGAGCAGTACTTC.